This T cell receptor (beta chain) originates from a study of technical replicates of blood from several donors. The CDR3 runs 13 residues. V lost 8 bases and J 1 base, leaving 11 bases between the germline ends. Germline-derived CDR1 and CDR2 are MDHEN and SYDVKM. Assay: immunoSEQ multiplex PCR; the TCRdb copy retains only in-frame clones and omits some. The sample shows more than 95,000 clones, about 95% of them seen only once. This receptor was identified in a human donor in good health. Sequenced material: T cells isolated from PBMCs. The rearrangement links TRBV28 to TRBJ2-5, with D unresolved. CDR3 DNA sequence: TGTGCCAGCGATTCGGCAGGCCAAGAGACCCAGTACTTC. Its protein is CASDSAGQETQYF.